This TCR beta chain emerged from a study of vaccination and CD4 T cells after COVID-19. Indicated treatment: approximately nine-day PBMC culture with coronavirus spike peptide pools or control peptides (ViraFEST assay). Turning to this clonotype: What it recognizes is unknown.

Oncomine TCR Beta short-read sequencing was applied to DNA from cultured CD4+ T cells. MiXCR was run by TCRdb on the PCR reads, yielding one entry per CDR3 protein. In the table there are under 15,000 distinct CDR3 sequences, over 30% of which are singletons. CDR1 is SGHAT and CDR2 is FQNNGV in the germline V gene. The CDR3 has 14 amino acids. The V gene lost 3 bases and the J gene lost 0 bases, with 9 bases spanning the gap. The genes are TRBV11-2 and TRBJ2-7; no firm D call. Sequenced material: cultured CD4+ T cells from blood. This receptor was identified in a human donor with COVID-19. In nucleotides, the CDR3 is TGTGCCAGCAGCTTCGTCAGGAGCTCCTACGAGCAGTACTTC. Encoded protein: CASSFVRSSYEQYF.